The next 18 T cell receptor beta chains were all read from a single sample in a study of cytotoxic CD8 clonotypes in ibrutinib-treated CLL. Data came from immunoSEQ multiplex PCR; TCRdb stores just in-frame clones and leaves some out. The repertoire includes under 200,000 clones, over 65% of them detected once, and around 2% sits in the top ten. The sample was PBMCs, taken after 12 months of ibrutinib treatment. Receptor source: a human donor with chronic lymphocytic leukemia.

About this clone itself: A clone one base away is much larger, so this may be a read error. Within the sample, other DNA sequences also encode this same CDR3. The V gene is TRBV7-2, the J gene TRBJ1-2, with D maybe TRBD1 (6 bases). V shed 5 bases and J shed 2 bases, with 9 bases lying between them. The CDR3 runs to 13 residues. Germline V gene sequence: CDR1 SGHTA, CDR2 FQGNSA. The CDR3 DNA is TGTGCCAGCAGCCCGGACAGAAACTATGGCTACACCTTC. Its translation: CASSPDRNYGYTF.

The chain uses TRBV7-2 and TRBJ1-1, with TRBD1 as a possible D gene (6 bases). The CDR3 spans 15 residues. Trimming removed 1 base from V and 1 base from J, with 10 bases in between. Germline CDR1 is SGHTA and CDR2 is FQGNSA. DNA of the CDR3: TGTGCCAGCAGCTTAGAGGGGGGTGCGAACACTGAAGCTTTCTTT. It codes for CASSLEGGANTEAFF.

This chain links TRBV28 with TRBJ1-2; 8 bases fit TRBD1. This CDR3 contains 20 residues. Germline CDR1 reads MDHEN; CDR2 reads SYDVKM. With V trimmed by 2 bases and J by 2 bases, 19 bases remained unmatched. The CDR3: CASSLNPRFQGASRNYGYTF. The CDR3 DNA follows: TGTGCCAGCAGTTTAAATCCAAGGTTTCAGGGGGCTAGTAGAAACTATGGCTACACCTTC.

The V call is TRBV11-2, the J call TRBJ2-7; 8 nucleotides line up with TRBD1. The CDR3 totals 15 residues. The junction had 7 bases not matched to a gene; V was cut back by 1 base and J by 5 bases. Germline lookup yields CDR1 SGHAT and CDR2 FQNNGV. The CDR3 coding sequence is TGTGCCAGCAGCTTAGGGGTGGCAGGGGGCAACGAGCAGTACTTC. Translating gives CASSLGVAGGNEQYF. Looking up the rest from reference TRBV11-2 and TRBJ2-7 gives the full variable domain: EAGVAQSPRYKIIEKRQSVAFWCNPISGHATLYWYQQILGQGPKLLIQFQNNGVVDDSQLPKDRFSAERLKGVDSTLKIQPAKLEDSAVYLCASSLGVAGGNEQYFGPGTRLTVT.

The rearrangement links TRBV28 to TRBJ2-1, with D possibly matching TRBD1 (6 bases). Germline CDR1 MDHEN, CDR2 SYDVKM. This CDR3 is built from 15 residues. Trimming took 4 bases from V and 5 from J, leaving 15 bases between them. CDR3 sequence: CASSSGAQGNNEQFF. CDR3 sequence (DNA): TGTGCCAGCAGTTCAGGGGCCCAAGGAAACAATGAGCAGTTCTTC.

V and J are TRBV5-4 and TRBJ1-2; D ambiguous. The CDR3 has 13 residues. With 1 base removed from V and 6 bases from J, the gap between germline ends came to 10 bases. Germline assignment: CDR1 SGHNT and CDR2 YYREEE (reference sequence). CDR3 in DNA: TGTGCCAGCAGCTTGCCCCTTAGGGATGGCTACACCTTC. Protein sequence: CASSLPLRDGYTF.

This clone came up once. The chain joins TRBV18 to TRBJ2-3; D may be TRBD1 or TRBD2 (5 bases each). Deletions cut 1 base from V and 2 bases from J, with 13 bases between. Germline V gene lookup returns CDR1 KGHSH and CDR2 LQKENI. CDR3 length equals 16 residues. DNA for the CDR3: TGTGCCAGCTCACCACTGGGGGTCTTTCCCACAGATACGCAGTATTTT. It specifies CASSPLGVFPTDTQYF.

The chain couples TRBV5-1 to TRBJ1-2; 11 nucleotides match TRBD1. Germline CDR1 and CDR2: SGHRS and YFSETQ. V shed 4 bases and J 8 bases; nucleotides not matched to a gene: 4. The CDR3 is made up of 13 amino acids. CDR3: CASSTGQGGGYTF. In nucleotides, the CDR3 is TGCGCCAGCAGCACGGGACAGGGGGGAGGCTACACCTTC.

The rearrangement joins TRBV28 to TRBJ1-4; D gene unclear. CDR3 length: 17 amino acids. V gave up 6 bases and J gave up 0 bases, with 17 bases separating them. CDR1 MDHEN and CDR2 SYDVKM come from the germline V gene. The CDR3 loop reads CASRRRTLGATNEKLFF. The CDR3 nucleotides read TGTGCCAGCAGACGACGGACGCTAGGCGCAACTAATGAAAAACTGTTTTTT.

This clone was detected a few times. The chain employs TRBV18 and TRBJ2-2, with 7 bases that match TRBD2. V gave up 3 bases and J gave up 5 bases; unmatched junction bases: 9. Per germline, CDR1 KGHSH and CDR2 LQKENI. This CDR3 region has 16 residues. The CDR3 sequence is CASSPPSSGGTGELFF. The CDR3 nucleotides read TGTGCCAGCTCACCCCCTTCTAGCGGCGGTACCGGGGAGCTGTTTTTT.

In its sample, this clone was seen once. J is TRBJ2-5 and V is TRBV29-1; D may be TRBD1 (5 bases). Germline V gene sequence: CDR1 SQVTM, CDR2 ANQGSEA. The CDR3 consists of 13 residues. DNA of the CDR3: TGCAGACCCTGGCGGTGTAGGGGAGAGACCCAGTACTTC. Protein product: CRPWRCRGETQYF.

On this clone: Its ends do not fully match the called genes, so a read error is possible. This chain links TRBV7-7 with TRBJ2-1; the D gene is possibly TRBD1 (6 bases). Germline assignment: CDR1 SSHAT and CDR2 FNYEAQ (reference sequence). The CDR3 sequence is 13 residues long. The CDR3 DNA reads as TGTGCTAGCAGCCGGGCCAGGGGCTATGAGCAGTTCTTC. It is translated as CASSRARGYEQFF.

The genes are TRBV7-8 and TRBJ2-1; no clear D. V was shortened by 1 base and J by 12 bases, with 13 bases between the two germline ends. The CDR3 has 13 amino acids. Germline lookup yields CDR1 SGHVS and CDR2 FQNEAQ. The CDR3 here is CASSLDVIQPQFF. DNA for the CDR3: TGTGCCAGCAGCTTAGACGTAATTCAACCGCAGTTCTTC.

This clone has just a few counts. The J gene is TRBJ2-7, the V gene TRBV19; the D gene is possibly TRBD1 (6 bases). Germline assignment: CDR1 LNHDA and CDR2 SQIVND (reference sequence). The length of the CDR3 is 17 residues. Trimming removed 1 base from V and 3 bases from J, with 19 bases in between. CDR3 protein: CASSIGGSQGGLYEQYF. CDR3 sequence (DNA): TGTGCCAGTAGTATAGGGGGATCACAGGGCGGCCTCTACGAGCAGTACTTC.

The J gene is TRBJ2-7, the V gene TRBV5-4; D may be TRBD1 (6 bases). The CDR3 extends over 15 amino acids. Trimming cost V 4 bases and J 1 base, with 15 bases left between them. Germline lookup yields CDR1 SGHNT and CDR2 YYREEE (reference sequence). The CDR3 here is CASSRQSTGSYEQYF. CDR3 nucleotide sequence: TGTGCCAGCAGCCGCCAGTCAACAGGGTCCTACGAGCAGTACTTC.

This clone was seen only a few times. The rearrangement uses TRBV28 and TRBJ2-5, with TRBD1 matching 12 bases. Germline assignment: CDR1 MDHEN and CDR2 SYDVKM. The CDR3 runs 15 residues. J lost 4 bases, V lost 10 bases, and 10 bases had no gene match. CDR3 sequence reads: CATGGDRGQGETQYF. CDR3 coding DNA: TGTGCCACCGGAGGGGACAGGGGGCAGGGAGAGACCCAGTACTTC. Variable domain in full (rest from reference TRBV28 and TRBJ2-5): DVKVTQSSRYLVKRTGEKVFLECVQDMDHENMFWYRQDPGLGLRLIYFSYDVKMKEKGDIPEGYSVSREKKERFSLILESASTNQTSMYLCATGGDRGQGETQYFGPGTRLLVL.

V is TRBV7-6 and J is TRBJ1-4, with D unclear. In germline, CDR1 is SGHVS, CDR2 FNYEAQ. CDR3 length: 12 amino acids. V gave up 4 bases and J gave up 8 bases, with 8 bases separating them. DNA of the CDR3: TGTGCCAGCAGCTCGGGCGGAGAAAAACTGTTTTTT. It translates to CASSSGGEKLFF.

V and J are TRBV10-3 and TRBJ1-5; the D is unclear. The germline CDR1 and CDR2 sequences are ENHRY and SYGVKD. Trimming took 1 base from V and 0 from J, leaving 7 bases between them. CDR3 length: 15 residues. The CDR3 DNA reads as TGTGCCATCAGTGAGTATGCCCTTAGCAATCAGCCCCAGCATTTT. Translating it yields CAISEYALSNQPQHF.